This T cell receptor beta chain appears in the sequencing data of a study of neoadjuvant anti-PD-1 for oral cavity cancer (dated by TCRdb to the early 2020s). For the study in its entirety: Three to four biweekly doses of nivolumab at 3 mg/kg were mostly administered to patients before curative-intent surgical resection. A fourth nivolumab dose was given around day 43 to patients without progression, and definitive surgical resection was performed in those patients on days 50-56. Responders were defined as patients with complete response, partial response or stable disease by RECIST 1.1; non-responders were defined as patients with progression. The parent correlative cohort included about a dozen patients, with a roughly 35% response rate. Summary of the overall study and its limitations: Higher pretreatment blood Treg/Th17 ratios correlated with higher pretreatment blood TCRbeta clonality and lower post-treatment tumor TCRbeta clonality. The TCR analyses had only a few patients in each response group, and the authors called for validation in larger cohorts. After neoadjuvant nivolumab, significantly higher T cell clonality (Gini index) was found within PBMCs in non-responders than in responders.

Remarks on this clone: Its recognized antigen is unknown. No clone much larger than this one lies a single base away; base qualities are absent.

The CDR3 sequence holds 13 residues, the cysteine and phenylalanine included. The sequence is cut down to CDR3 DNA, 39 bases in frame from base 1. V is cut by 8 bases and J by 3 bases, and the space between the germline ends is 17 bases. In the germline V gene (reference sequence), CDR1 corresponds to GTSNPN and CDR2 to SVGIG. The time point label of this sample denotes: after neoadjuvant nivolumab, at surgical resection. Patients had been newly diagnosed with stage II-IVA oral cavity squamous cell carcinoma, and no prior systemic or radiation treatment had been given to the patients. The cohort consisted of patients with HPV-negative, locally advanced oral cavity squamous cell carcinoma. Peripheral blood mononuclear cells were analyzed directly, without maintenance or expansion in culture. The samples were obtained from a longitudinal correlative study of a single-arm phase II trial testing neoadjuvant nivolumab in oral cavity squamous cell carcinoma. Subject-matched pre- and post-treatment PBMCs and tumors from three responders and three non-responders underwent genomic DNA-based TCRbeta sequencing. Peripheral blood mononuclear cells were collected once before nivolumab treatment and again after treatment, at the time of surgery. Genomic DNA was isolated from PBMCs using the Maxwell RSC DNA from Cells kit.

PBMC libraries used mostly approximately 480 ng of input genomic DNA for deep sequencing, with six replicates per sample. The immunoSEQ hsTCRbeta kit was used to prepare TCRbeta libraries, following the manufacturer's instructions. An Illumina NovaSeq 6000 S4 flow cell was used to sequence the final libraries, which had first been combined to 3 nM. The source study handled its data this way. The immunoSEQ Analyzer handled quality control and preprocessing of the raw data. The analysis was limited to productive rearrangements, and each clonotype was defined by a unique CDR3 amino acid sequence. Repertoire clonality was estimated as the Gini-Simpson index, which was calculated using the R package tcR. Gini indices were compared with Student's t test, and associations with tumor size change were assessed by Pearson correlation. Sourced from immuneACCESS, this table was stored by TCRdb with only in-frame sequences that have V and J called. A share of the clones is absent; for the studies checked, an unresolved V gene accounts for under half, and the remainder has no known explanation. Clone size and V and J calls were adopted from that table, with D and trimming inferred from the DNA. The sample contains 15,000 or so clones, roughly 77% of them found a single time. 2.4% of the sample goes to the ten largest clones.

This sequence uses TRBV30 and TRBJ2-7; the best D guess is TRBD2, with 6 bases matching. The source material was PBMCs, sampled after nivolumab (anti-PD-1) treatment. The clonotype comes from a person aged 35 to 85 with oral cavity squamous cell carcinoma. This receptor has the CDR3 CAVIGAGLYEQYF. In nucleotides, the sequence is TGTGCCGTAATAGGGGCGGGACTCTACGAGCAGTACTTC.